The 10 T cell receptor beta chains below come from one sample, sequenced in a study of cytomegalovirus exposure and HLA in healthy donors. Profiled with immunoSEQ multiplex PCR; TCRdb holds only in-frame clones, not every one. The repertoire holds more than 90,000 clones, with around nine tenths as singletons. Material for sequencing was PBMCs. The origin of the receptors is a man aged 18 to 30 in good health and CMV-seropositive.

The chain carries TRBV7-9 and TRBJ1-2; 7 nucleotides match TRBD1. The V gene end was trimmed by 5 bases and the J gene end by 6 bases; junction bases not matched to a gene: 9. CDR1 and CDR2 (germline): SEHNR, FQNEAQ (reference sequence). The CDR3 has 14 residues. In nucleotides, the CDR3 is TGTGCCAGCAGCCCCGCGGATACAGGGGATGGCTACACCTTC. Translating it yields CASSPADTGDGYTF.

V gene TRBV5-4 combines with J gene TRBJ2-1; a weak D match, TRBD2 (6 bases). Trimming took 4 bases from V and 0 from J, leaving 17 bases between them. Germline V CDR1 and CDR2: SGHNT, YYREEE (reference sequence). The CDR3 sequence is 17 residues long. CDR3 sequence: CASSAGTGAYSYNEQFF. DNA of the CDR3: TGTGCCAGCAGCGCGGGGACGGGAGCCTACTCCTACAATGAGCAGTTCTTC.

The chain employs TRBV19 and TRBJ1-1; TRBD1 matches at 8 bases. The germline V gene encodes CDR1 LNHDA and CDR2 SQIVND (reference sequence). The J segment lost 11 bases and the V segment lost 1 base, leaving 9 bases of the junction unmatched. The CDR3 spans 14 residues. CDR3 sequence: CASSIGLQGAGAFF. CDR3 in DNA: TGTGCCAGTAGTATAGGACTTCAGGGGGCCGGGGCTTTCTTT.

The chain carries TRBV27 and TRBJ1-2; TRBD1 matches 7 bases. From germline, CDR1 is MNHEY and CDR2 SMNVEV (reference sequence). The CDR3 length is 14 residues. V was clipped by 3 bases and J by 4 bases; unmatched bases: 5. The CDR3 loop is CASSFNRGLYGYTF. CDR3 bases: TGTGCCAGCAGTTTTAACAGGGGTCTCTATGGCTACACCTTC.

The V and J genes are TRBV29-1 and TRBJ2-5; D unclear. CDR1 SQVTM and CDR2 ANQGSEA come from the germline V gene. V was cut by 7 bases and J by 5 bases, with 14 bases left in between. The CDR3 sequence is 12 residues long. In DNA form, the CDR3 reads TGCAGCGCCATGAAGAGCAGGGAGACCCAGTACTTC. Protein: CSAMKSRETQYF.

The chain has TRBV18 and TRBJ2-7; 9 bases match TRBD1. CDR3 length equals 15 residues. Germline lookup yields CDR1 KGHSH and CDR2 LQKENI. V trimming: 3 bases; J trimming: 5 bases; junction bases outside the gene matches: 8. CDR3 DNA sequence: TGTGCCAGCTCACCGGGGGGGGACAGGGCTAACGAGCAGTACTTC. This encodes CASSPGGDRANEQYF.

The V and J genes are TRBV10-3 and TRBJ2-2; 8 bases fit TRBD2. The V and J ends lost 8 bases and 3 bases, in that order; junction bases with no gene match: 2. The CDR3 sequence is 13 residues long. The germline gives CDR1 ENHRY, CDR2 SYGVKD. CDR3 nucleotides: TGTGCCATCCTGGGACTAGACACCGGGGAGCTGTTTTTT. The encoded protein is CAILGLDTGELFF.

CDR3 nucleotide sequence: TGTGCCAGCAGCTTGGGAGGATCAGGCACTGAAGCTTTCTTT. Its translation: CASSLGGSGTEAFF. This rearrangement joins TRBV7-8 to TRBJ1-1; D call uncertain. The ends were cut back, 3 bases at V and 4 bases at J, with 12 bases in the middle. The CDR3 runs 14 residues. Germline V CDR1 and CDR2: SGHVS, FQNEAQ.

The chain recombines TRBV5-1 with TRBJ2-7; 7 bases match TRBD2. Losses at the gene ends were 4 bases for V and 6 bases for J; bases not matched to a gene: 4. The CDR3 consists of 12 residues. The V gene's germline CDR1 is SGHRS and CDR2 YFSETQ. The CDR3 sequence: CASSKAGLEQYF. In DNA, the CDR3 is TGCGCCAGCAGCAAAGCGGGGCTCGAGCAGTACTTC. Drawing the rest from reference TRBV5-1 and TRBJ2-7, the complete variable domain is KAGVTQTPRYLIKTRGQQVTLSCSPISGHRSVSWYQQTPGQGLQFLFEYFSETQRNKGNFPGRFSGRQFSNSRSEMNVSTLELGDSALYLCASSKAGLEQYFGPGTRLTVT.

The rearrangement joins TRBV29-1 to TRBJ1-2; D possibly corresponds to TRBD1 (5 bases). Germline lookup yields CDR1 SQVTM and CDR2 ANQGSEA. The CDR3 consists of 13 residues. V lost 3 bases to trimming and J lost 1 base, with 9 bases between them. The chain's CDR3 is CSVEWGVNYGYTF. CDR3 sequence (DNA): TGCAGCGTTGAGTGGGGGGTTAACTATGGCTACACCTTC.